The 22 T cell receptor beta chains in this list originate from one sample, sequenced in a study of CD8 T cells in ankylosing spondylitis. TCRdb independently ran MiXCR on the 5' RACE reads; one entry per CDR3 protein. The table records about 130,000 distinct CDR3 sequences, 6.5% to 9% of them present only once. Sequencing was performed on blood, either unsorted or a sorted T cell fraction (not recorded which). The receptor set was obtained from a male donor with ankylosing spondylitis or in good health (not recorded which).

This clonotype was seen a few times. The CDR3, as DNA: TGTGCCAGCAGTGGGATGGGCGGGATGAACACTGAAGCTTTCTTT. Its translation: CASSGMGGMNTEAFF. This chain joins TRBV6-1 and TRBJ1-1; the D is unclear. Deletions cut 4 bases from V and 0 bases from J, with 12 bases between. This CDR3 contains 15 residues. Germline V CDR1 and CDR2: MNHNS, SASEGT.

In its sample, this clonotype was seen many times. The chain is built from TRBV20-1 and TRBJ2-3, with 10 bases aligning to TRBD1. Unmatched junction bases numbered 9, after V lost 5 bases and J lost 7 bases. The CDR3 sequence is 14 residues long. Germline V lookup: CDR1 DFQATT, CDR2 SNEGSKA (reference sequence). The CDR3 DNA follows: TGCAGTGCTGGGGACAGGGGAGGATGGAATACGCAGTATTTT. It encodes CSAGDRGGWNTQYF.

This clonotype has a count of ten or more. The rearrangement links TRBV12-3 or TRBV12-4 to TRBJ1-5; D is possibly TRBD1 (5 bases). The CDR3 is 13 amino acids. V was clipped by 5 bases and J by 4 bases, with 9 bases between them. This chain's CDR3 is CASSGQLNQPQHF. For the CDR3, the DNA is TGTGCCAGCAGTGGACAATTGAATCAGCCCCAGCATTTT.

This clonotype was seen only a few times. V is TRBV18 and J is TRBJ2-2; D ambiguous. Germline V gene data show CDR1 as KGHSH and CDR2 as LQKENI. CDR3 length equals 16 residues. V gave up 3 bases and J gave up 0 bases, with 11 bases separating them. DNA of the CDR3: TGTGCCAGCTCACCTCGACCGGGTCCGAACACCGGGGAGCTGTTTTTT. Its translation is CASSPRPGPNTGELFF.

This clonotype showed up many times. The chain employs TRBV28 and TRBJ1-2; D remains ambiguous. The CDR3 contains 13 residues. The V end was cut by 4 bases, the J end by 4 bases, with 10 bases between. The germline V gene has CDR1 MDHEN and CDR2 SYDVKM. The CDR3: CASSYPDGYGYTF. The DNA of the CDR3 is TGTGCCAGCAGTTACCCGGACGGCTATGGCTACACCTTC.

This clonotype was picked up many times. V gene TRBV7-9 combines with J gene TRBJ1-2; D is unclear. The CDR3 runs 11 residues. CDR1 is SEHNR, CDR2 FQNEAQ, per germline (reference sequence). With 6 bases removed from V and 8 bases from J, the gap between germline ends came to 10 bases. CDR3 nucleotides: TGTGCCAGCAGGACCCCGGCCGGCTACACCTTC. It encodes CASRTPAGYTF. The full variable domain, its missing parts supplied by reference TRBV7-9 and TRBJ1-2, is DTGVSQNPRHKITKRGQNVTFRCDPISEHNRLYWYRQTLGQGPEFLTYFQNEAQLEKSRLLSDRFSAERPKGSFSTLEIQRTEQGDSAMYLCASRTPAGYTFGSGTRLTVV.

This clonotype was found many times. The rearrangement uses TRBV18 and TRBJ2-1, with D possibly TRBD2 on 6 matching bases. This CDR3 has 15 amino acids. Trimming took off 3 bases at V and 2 bases at J, with 11 bases between the two ends. CDR1 and CDR2 (germline): KGHSH, LQKENI. In DNA form, the CDR3 reads TGTGCCAGCTCACCCTATTCTAGCGCCTACAATGAGCAGTTCTTC. The encoded protein is CASSPYSSAYNEQFF.

Many counts were recorded for this clonotype. This chain uses TRBV5-6 with TRBJ2-7; the D gene is possibly TRBD2 (6 bases). Germline V lookup: CDR1 SGHDT, CDR2 YYEEEE. Trimming took off 0 bases at V and 2 bases at J, with 12 bases between the two ends. The CDR3 length is 15 residues. For the CDR3, the DNA is TGTGCCAGCAGCTTGGTCCCCGGAGGGACCTACGAGCAGTACTTC. This gives the protein CASSLVPGGTYEQYF.

Ten or more counts support this clonotype. The V and J genes are TRBV5-1 and TRBJ1-2; 12 positions agree with TRBD1. There are 14 residues in the CDR3. Looked up from germline, CDR1 is SGHRS and CDR2 is YFSETQ. V lost 4 bases and J lost 7; bases outside the gene matches: 5. CDR3: CASSGTGGAVGYTF. The CDR3 DNA reads as TGCGCCAGCAGCGGGACAGGGGGCGCGGTTGGCTACACCTTC. Full variable domain (missing parts from reference TRBV5-1 and TRBJ1-2): KAGVTQTPRYLIKTRGQQVTLSCSPISGHRSVSWYQQTPGQGLQFLFEYFSETQRNKGNFPGRFSGRQFSNSRSEMNVSTLELGDSALYLCASSGTGGAVGYTFGSGTRLTVV.

This clonotype was seen ten or more times. The J gene is TRBJ2-2, the V gene TRBV12-3 or TRBV12-4, with a weak D call TRBD2 (6 bases). CDR3 length equals 16 residues. Trimming took off 2 bases at V and 4 bases at J, with 14 bases between the two ends. The CDR3 nucleotides are TGTGCCAGCAGTTTAAGGGGACTTTCAGCCACCGGGGAGCTGTTTTTT. This translates into CASSLRGLSATGELFF.

This clonotype was detected many times. The chain uses TRBV29-1 and TRBJ2-7; D may match TRBD1 or TRBD2 (6 bases each). This CDR3 comprises 12 residues. Per the germline V gene, CDR1 is SQVTM and CDR2 is ANQGSEA. Trimming took 5 bases from V and 6 from J, leaving 14 bases between them. This CDR3 is CSVPSGGGEQYF. The CDR3 DNA sequence: TGCAGCGTTCCAAGCGGAGGGGGCGAGCAGTACTTC.

This clonotype was seen ten or more times. This chain connects TRBV5-1 to TRBJ2-1; 9 bases line up with TRBD2. Germline-derived CDR1 and CDR2 are SGHRS and YFSETQ. The V gene end was trimmed by 0 bases and the J gene end by 5 bases; junction bases not matched to a gene: 3. CDR3 length: 15 residues. DNA of the CDR3: TGCGCCAGCAGCTTGGAGGCTAGCGGGGACAATGAGCAGTTCTTC. This sequence encodes CASSLEASGDNEQFF.

The table lists this clonotype with many counts. The chain is built from TRBV20-1 and TRBJ2-7; 10 bases are a match to TRBD2. CDR3 length equals 18 residues. CDR1 and CDR2 (germline): DFQATT, SNEGSKA (reference sequence). The V and J ends lost 1 base and 6 bases, in that order; junction bases with no gene match: 18. Here the CDR3 reads CSARAQASGSLLNLEQYF. Written as DNA, the CDR3 is TGCAGTGCTAGAGCCCAGGCTAGCGGGAGCCTACTTAACCTCGAGCAGTACTTC.

This clonotype appeared many times. The chain recombines TRBV20-1 with TRBJ2-2; 8 positions match TRBD2. There are 17 residues in the CDR3. CDR1 is DFQATT, CDR2 SNEGSKA, per germline (reference sequence). The V gene end was trimmed by 6 bases and the J gene end by 1 base; junction bases not matched to a gene: 13. The CDR3 DNA is TGCAGTGCCGCAAGTGGGGATAGCGGGAAGAACACCGGGGAGCTGTTTTTT. Amino acids: CSAASGDSGKNTGELFF.

This clonotype has ten or more counts. The rearrangement joins TRBV9 to TRBJ1-1; D call uncertain. The CDR3 extends over 16 amino acids. Germline CDR1 SGDLS, CDR2 YYNGEE. Between the trimmed V and J ends, which lost 4 bases and 1 base, there was a span of 17 bases. CDR3 coding DNA: TGTGCCAGCAGCCCGTCCTCCAAGTCACAGAACACTGAAGCTTTCTTT. Translating it yields CASSPSSKSQNTEAFF.

This clonotype was observed at least ten times. This chain links TRBV7-9 with TRBJ2-2; D may match TRBD1 or TRBD2 (5 bases each). CDR1 SEHNR and CDR2 FQNEAQ come from the germline V gene (reference sequence). The CDR3 is 14 residues long. V was cut by 5 bases and J by 2 bases, with 9 bases left in between. CDR3: CASSPRGNTGELFF. The CDR3 nucleotides read TGTGCCAGCAGCCCTCGGGGCAACACCGGGGAGCTGTTTTTT.

This clonotype was observed a few times. The J gene is TRBJ2-7, the V gene TRBV12-3 or TRBV12-4; TRBD2 matches 13 bases. V lost 5 bases to trimming and J lost 3 bases; unmatched junction nucleotides: 4. This CDR3 spans 15 amino acids. CDR3 amino acids: CASSLLAGGYYEQYF. CDR3 DNA sequence: TGTGCCAGCAGTCTACTAGCGGGAGGGTACTACGAGCAGTACTTC.

This clonotype occurred many times. The chain employs TRBV24-1 and TRBJ2-3, with 7 bases lining up with TRBD2. The junction had 6 bases not matched to a gene; V was cut back by 9 bases and J by 4 bases. Per the germline V gene, CDR1 is KGHDR and CDR2 is SFDVKD. The CDR3 covers 13 residues. The chain's CDR3 is CATSAGFPDTQYF. CDR3 in DNA: TGTGCCACCTCAGCGGGGTTCCCAGATACGCAGTATTTT.

This clonotype was observed at least ten times. The chain combines TRBV4-1 with TRBJ2-1; no clear D. The CDR3 totals 12 residues. V was cut by 1 base and J by 12 bases, with 10 bases left in between. Germline V gives CDR1 MGHRA, CDR2 YSYEKL. The CDR3 reads CASSQGRRVQFF. The CDR3 region has the DNA TGCGCCAGCAGCCAAGGGAGAAGGGTGCAGTTCTTC.

This clonotype was seen repeatedly, ten times or more. This chain joins TRBV5-6 and TRBJ1-1, with TRBD1 matching over 8 bases. The V segment lost 4 bases and the J segment 2 bases; nucleotides outside the gene matches: 4. The CDR3 runs to 14 residues. The germline V gene encodes CDR1 SGHDT and CDR2 YYEEEE. The CDR3 sequence is CASSRTGINTEAFF. CDR3 nucleotide sequence: TGTGCCAGCAGCCGGACAGGGATAAACACTGAAGCTTTCTTT.

This clonotype was counted ten times or more. The chain employs TRBV5-6 and TRBJ1-1; 8 nucleotides agree with TRBD1. From germline, CDR1 is SGHDT and CDR2 YYEEEE. V dropped 4 bases and J dropped 11; count of bases not matched to a gene: 13. This CDR3 has 14 residues. CDR3 in DNA: TGTGCCAGCAGCACCAGACAGGGGAGACCCACTGCTTTCTTT. Translation gives CASSTRQGRPTAFF.

Ten or more counts support this clonotype. CDR3 protein: CSASRQIRPEQYF. CDR3 nucleotides: TGCAGTGCTAGTCGGCAAATTCGGCCCGAGCAGTACTTC. The gene calls are TRBV20-1 and TRBJ2-7; D is uncertain. The germline V gene encodes CDR1 DFQATT and CDR2 SNEGSKA (reference sequence). This CDR3 region has 13 residues. V was trimmed by 3 bases and J by 6 bases, leaving 15 bases between them.